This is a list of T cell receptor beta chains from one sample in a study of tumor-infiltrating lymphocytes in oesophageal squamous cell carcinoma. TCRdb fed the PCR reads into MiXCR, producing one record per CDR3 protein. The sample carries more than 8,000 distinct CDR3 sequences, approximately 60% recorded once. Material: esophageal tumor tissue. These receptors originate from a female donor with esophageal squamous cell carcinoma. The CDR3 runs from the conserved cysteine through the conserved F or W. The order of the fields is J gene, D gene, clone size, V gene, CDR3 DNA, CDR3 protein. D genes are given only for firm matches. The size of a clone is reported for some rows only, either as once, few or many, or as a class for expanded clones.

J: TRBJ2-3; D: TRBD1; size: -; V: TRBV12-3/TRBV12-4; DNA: TGTGCCAGCAGTCCCGGGGACAGGTATAATTCACCCCTCCACTTC; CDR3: CASSPGDRYNSPLHF
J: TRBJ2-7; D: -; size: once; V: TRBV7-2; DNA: TGTGCCAGCAGCTTACGAATCGGCGAGCAGTACTTC; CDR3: CASSLRIGEQYF
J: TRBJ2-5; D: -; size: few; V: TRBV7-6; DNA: TGTGCCAGCAGCCGGACTCGAGAGACCCAGTACTTC; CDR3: CASSRTRETQYF
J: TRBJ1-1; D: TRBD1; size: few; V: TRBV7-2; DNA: TGTGCCAGCAGCTTCGGGGGACAGGGATTGAACACTGAAGCTTTCTTT; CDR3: CASSFGGQGLNTEAFF
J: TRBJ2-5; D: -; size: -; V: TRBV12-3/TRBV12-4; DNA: TGTGCCAGCAGTTTAACACTGGTCCCCCCCTACAATGAGCAGTACTTC; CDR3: CASSLTLVPPYNEQYF
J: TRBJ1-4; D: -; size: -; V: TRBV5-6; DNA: TGTGCCAGCAGCTCACTAGCTGATGATACGCAGTTTTTT; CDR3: CASSSLADDTQFF
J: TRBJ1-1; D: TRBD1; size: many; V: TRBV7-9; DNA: TGTGCCAGCAGCTCGGGATTGACAGGGATAGCTGAAGCTTTCTTT; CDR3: CASSSGLTGIAEAFF
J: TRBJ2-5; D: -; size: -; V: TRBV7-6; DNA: TGTGCTAGCAGCTCACAGGGACCTAAGGAGACCCAGTACTTC; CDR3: CASSSQGPKETQYF
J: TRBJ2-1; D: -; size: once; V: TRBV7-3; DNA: TGTGCCAGCAGACAGGACAGTGGCCAAGAGACCCAGTTCTTC; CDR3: CASRQDSGQETQFF
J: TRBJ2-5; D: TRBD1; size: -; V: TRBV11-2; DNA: TGTGCCAGCAGCCCGGGACAGGGTTTGGGGGAGCAGTACTTC; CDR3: CASSPGQGLGEQYF
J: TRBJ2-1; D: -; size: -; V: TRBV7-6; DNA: TGTGCCAGCAGCTTAGACAGGGCGAGCTCCTACAATGAGCAGTTCTTC; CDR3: CASSLDRASSYNEQFF
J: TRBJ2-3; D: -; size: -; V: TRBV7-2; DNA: TGTGCCAGCAGCTTAGGGTTAGCGGTCACAGATACGCAGTATTTT; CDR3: CASSLGLAVTDTQYF
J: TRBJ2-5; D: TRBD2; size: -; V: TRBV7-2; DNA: TGTGCCAGCAGCTTAGCGCCTAGCGGGGGACAAGAGACCCAGTACTTC; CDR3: CASSLAPSGGQETQYF
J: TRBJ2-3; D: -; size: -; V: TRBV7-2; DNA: TGTGCCAGCAGACTAGCCCCCTTAGCAGATACGCAGTATTTT; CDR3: CASRLAPLADTQYF
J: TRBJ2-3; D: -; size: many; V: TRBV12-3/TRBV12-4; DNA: TGTGCCAGCAGTTTATCTGGACGGACAGATACGCAGTATTTT; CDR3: CASSLSGRTDTQYF